This TCR beta chain was sequenced during a study of T cell repertoires in cytomegalovirus infection. In TCRdb, the reads were re-called with MiXCR into one record per CDR3 protein. The repertoire holds around 710,000 distinct CDR3 sequences, with about 29% as singletons. On this clonotype itself: Its antigen is unidentified.

V lost 7 bases, J lost 4 bases, and 17 bases lay in between. The CDR3 is 15 residues long. The receptor's source is a human donor in good health (CMV status not recorded). Some clones in this sample may be carry-over from other donors' samples. The sample in question was cultured CD8+ T cells from PBMCs, obtained from culture after CMV antigen stimulation. The chain combines TRBV12-3 or TRBV12-4 with TRBJ2-1, with TRBD1 as a possible D gene (6 bases). CDR3 DNA sequence: TGTGCCAGCACCCGACACCGGGACATGTACAATGAGCAGTTCTTC. Protein product: CASTRHRDMYNEQFF.